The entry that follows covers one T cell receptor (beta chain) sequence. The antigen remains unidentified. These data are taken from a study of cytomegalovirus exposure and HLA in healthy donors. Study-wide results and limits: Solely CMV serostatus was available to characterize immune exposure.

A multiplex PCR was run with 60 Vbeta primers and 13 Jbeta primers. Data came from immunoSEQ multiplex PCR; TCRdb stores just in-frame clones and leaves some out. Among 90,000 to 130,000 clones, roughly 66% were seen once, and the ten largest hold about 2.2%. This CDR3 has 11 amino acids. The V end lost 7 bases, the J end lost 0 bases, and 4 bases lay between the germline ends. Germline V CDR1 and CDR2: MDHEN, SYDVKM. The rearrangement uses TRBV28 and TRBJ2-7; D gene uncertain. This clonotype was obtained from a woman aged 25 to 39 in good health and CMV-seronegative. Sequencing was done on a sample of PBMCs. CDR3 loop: CASTFSYEQYF. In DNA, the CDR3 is TGTGCCAGCACCTTCTCCTACGAGCAGTACTTC.